This T cell receptor (beta chain) was obtained from a study of vaccination and CD4 T cells after COVID-19 (dated by TCRdb to the early 2020s). About the full investigation: SARS-CoV-2 positivity had been established in the convalescent patients by nasal swab PCR, and mild disease was recorded in about 9 of these patients and severe disease in one. Six males and four females were included in the convalescent cohort, with two Hispanic individuals, seven Caucasians, two Asians and one multiracial person represented. Participants got two doses of the Pfizer-BioNTech BNT162b2 vaccine (n=8) or two doses of the Moderna mRNA-1273 vaccine (n=2). Post-COVID blood samples were collected from convalescent patients a median of roughly 100 days after diagnosis, with a range of roughly 30 to 161 days. Post-vaccine blood samples were obtained a median of about 72 days after the second vaccine dose, with a range of about 14 to 250 days. For a few convalescent patients, samples were collected at an early post-vaccination timepoint (day 14) as well as at a late post-vaccination timepoint (days 161 to 241). In ten to eleven COVID-19 convalescent patients and several infection-naive healthy vaccine recipients, the spike-specific CD4+ TCR repertoire before mRNA vaccination was compared with the repertoire after mRNA vaccination.

The time point label for this specimen denotes: late sampling 161 to 241 days after vaccination in a few convalescent patients. The convalescent patients' positive SARS-CoV-2 PCR tests fell between March and December 2020, which was before the Alpha, Beta and Delta variants emerged in the United States. Ficoll-Paque Plus gradient centrifugation was used to isolate PBMCs from whole blood, and the isolated PBMCs were then either used fresh or cryopreserved at -140C. From its cysteine to its phenylalanine, the CDR3 spans 14 amino acids. Of all the DNA, just the CDR3 is kept, 42 bases in frame from base 1. CDR1 DFQATT and CDR2 SNEGSKA are derived from the germline V gene (reference sequence). V and J lose 2 bases and 4 bases, and a span of 12 bases separates them. Libraries came from PCR. These reads were obtained on an Illumina iSeq 100. In the paper's pipeline: Non-productive sequences were removed, and CDR3s not starting with C, not ending with F or W, or shorter than 7 amino acids were discarded. CDR3 homology was assessed with Levenshtein distances (stringdist) and unrooted phylogenetic trees (ape) in R version 3.6.1. The public reads were run again by TCRdb, first through fastp at Q25 and then through MiXCR, and only productive beta chains were kept. Entries that share a CDR3 protein sequence are merged under the most common genes and DNA. In this record, the V and J calls reflect TCRdb's handling and not the investigators' own analysis. The sample includes tens of thousands of distinct CDR3 sequences, with 45% to 50% observed a single time. The ten largest clonotypes hold 5% to 6% of the sample.

What the research found in general, with its limitations: The number of convalescent patients in the study was relatively small, and the study did not examine early timepoints following natural infection. An increase in the median number of SARS-CoV-2-reactive clonotypes from 21 after infection to roughly 38 after vaccination was observed, but the change was not found to be significant. Nearly all vaccine-specific clones in convalescent patients (304 of 307) were mono-reactive for SARS-CoV-2 spike rather than cross-reactive with common cold coronaviruses. Among convalescent patients, a median approximately 88% of the SARS-CoV-2-reactive clones seen after vaccination appeared only after vaccination, which suggests priming specific to the vaccine.

As concerns this clonotype: Its recognized antigen is unknown. The input lacks base qualities; no much larger clone sits a single base away.

This chain joins TRBV20-1 to TRBJ1-5; TRBD1 might be the D gene, on 5 matching bases. Source: CD4+ T cells from blood, taken about 7 months after SARS-CoV-2 vaccination. This sequence originates from a human donor who had recovered from COVID-19. The nucleotides read TGCAGTGCTAGAAAGGCAGGGCAAAATCAGCCCCAGCATTTT. Its protein product is CSARKAGQNQPQHF.